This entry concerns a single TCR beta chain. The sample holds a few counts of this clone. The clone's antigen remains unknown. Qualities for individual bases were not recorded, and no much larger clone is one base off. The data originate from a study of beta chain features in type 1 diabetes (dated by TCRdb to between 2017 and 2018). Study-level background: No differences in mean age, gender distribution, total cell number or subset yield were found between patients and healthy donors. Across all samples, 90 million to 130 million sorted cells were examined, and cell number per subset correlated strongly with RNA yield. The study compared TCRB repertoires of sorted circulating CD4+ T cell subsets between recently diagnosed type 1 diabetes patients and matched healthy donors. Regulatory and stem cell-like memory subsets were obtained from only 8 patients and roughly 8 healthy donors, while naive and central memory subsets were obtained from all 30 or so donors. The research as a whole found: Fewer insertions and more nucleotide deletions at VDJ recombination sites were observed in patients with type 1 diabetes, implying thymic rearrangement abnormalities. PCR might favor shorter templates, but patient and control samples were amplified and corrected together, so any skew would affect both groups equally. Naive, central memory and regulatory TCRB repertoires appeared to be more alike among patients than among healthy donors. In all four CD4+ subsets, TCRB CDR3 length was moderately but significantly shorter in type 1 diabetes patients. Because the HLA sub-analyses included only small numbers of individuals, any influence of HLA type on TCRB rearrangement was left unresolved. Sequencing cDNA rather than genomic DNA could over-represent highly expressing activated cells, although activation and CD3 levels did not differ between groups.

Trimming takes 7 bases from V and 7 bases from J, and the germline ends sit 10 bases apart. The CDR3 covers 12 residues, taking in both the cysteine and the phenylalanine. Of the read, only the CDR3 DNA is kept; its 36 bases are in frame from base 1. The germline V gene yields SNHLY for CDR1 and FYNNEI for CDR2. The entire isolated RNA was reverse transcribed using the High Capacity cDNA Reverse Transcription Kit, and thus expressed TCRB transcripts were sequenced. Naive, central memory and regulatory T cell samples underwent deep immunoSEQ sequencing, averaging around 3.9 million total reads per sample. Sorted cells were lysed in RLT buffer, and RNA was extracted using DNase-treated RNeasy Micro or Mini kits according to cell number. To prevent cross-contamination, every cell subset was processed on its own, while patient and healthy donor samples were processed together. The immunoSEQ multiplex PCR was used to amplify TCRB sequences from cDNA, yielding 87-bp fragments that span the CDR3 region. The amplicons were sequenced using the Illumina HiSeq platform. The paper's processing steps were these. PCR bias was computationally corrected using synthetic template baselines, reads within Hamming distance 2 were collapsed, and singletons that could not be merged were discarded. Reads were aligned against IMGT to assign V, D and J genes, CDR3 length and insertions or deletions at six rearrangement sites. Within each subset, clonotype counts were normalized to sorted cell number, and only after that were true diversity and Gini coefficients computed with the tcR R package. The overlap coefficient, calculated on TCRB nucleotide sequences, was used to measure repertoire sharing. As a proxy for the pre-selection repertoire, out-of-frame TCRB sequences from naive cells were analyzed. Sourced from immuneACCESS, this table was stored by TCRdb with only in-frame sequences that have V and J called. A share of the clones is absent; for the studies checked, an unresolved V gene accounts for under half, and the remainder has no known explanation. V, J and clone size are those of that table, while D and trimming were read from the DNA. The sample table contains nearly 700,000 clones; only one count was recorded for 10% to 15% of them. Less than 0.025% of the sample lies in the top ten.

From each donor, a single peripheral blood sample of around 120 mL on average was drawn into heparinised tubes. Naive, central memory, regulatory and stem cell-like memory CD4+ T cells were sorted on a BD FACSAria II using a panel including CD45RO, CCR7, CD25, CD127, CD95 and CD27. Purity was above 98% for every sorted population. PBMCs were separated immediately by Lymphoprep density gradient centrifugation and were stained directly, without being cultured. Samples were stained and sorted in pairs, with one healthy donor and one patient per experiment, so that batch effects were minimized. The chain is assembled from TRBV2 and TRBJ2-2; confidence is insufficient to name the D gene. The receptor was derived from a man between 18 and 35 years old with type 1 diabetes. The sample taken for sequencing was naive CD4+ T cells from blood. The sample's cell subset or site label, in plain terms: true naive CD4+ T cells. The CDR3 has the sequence CASIPDDGELFF. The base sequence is TGTGCCAGCATTCCCGATGACGGGGAGCTGTTTTTT.